Listed below are T cell receptor beta chains from one sample, sequenced in a study of T cell changes during pregnancy in multiple sclerosis. Profiled with immunoSEQ multiplex PCR; TCRdb holds only in-frame clones, not every one. The sample lists tens of thousands of clones; about 93% were seen once. This specimen was CD8+ T cells from peripheral blood mononuclear cells, taken after pregnancy. Every receptor here comes from a female donor with multiple sclerosis, enrolled in a pregnancy study. Each CDR3 is given without its conserved first and last residue. Clone size is given for some rows only: seen once, a few or many times, or a class if the clone is expanded.

TRBV5-5	NA	TRBJ1-1	ASSLGPLHTEAF
TRBV9	NA	TRBJ1-3	ATKPGGSGNTIY
TRBV28	NA	TRBJ2-1	ASSFDSSYNEQF
TRBV27	NA	TRBJ2-1	ATLGGLAYNEQF
TRBV15	NA	TRBJ2-3	ATQVFTGSSTDTQY
TRBV6-5	once	TRBJ1-2	ASSLRGGDYGYT
TRBV9	NA	TRBJ2-1	ASSVSGGTGNEQF
TRBV6-4	NA	TRBJ2-2	ASSERVGSTGELF
TRBV29-1	NA	TRBJ2-7	SVEVRGGSYEQY
TRBV6-5	NA	TRBJ2-3	ASSSGLAGADTQY
TRBV7-6	once	TRBJ2-7	ASSQDSSYEQY
TRBV15	NA	TRBJ1-5	ATSNLEGKYSNQPQH
TRBV7-6	once	TRBJ2-1	ASSFRDRGINEQF
TRBV11-1	NA	TRBJ1-2	ASSLNQGGDGYT
TRBV5-4	NA	TRBJ1-3	ASSTGFGNTIY
TRBV4-2	NA	TRBJ2-7	ASSQEGAASYEQY
TRBV9	NA	TRBJ1-1	ASSPKNQGIFTEAF
TRBV4-2	NA	TRBJ1-4	ASSLDGNNEKLF
TRBV6-6	NA	TRBJ2-3	ASSYVRSGDTDTQY
TRBV27	once	TRBJ2-7	ASSFAGPNEQY
TRBV19	NA	TRBJ1-1	ASSIAVNTEAF
TRBV7-9	NA	TRBJ1-2	ASSLEGQGFYGYT
TRBV10-1	NA	TRBJ1-1	ASSESGLRGEAF
TRBV6-5	NA	TRBJ2-1	ASSATGGRYNEQF
TRBV7-9	NA	TRBJ1-2	ASSPGQLNYGYT
TRBV7-9	NA	TRBJ1-1	ASSLGNGLNTEAF
TRBV14	once	TRBJ2-3	ASSQDFRLAGITDTQY
TRBV7-9	NA	TRBJ2-5	ASSSRLAGDWVQETQY
TRBV2	NA	TRBJ2-7	ASSLSDRVFYEQY
TRBV14	once	TRBJ2-7	ASSRRTSYEQY
TRBV6-4	NA	TRBJ2-1	ASSDESGGHNEQF
TRBV2	NA	TRBJ2-7	ASKWQGPYYEQY
TRBV25-1	NA	TRBJ1-4	ASSESASMAGEREKLF
TRBV4-1	NA	NA	ASSQRDGGRYEQY
TRBV27	NA	TRBJ1-1	ASRVGQTEAF
TRBV6-1	NA	TRBJ1-1	ASSEALGQDMNTEAF
TRBV5-4	NA	TRBJ2-2	ASSLVGQGVPGELF
TRBV10-2	NA	TRBJ1-2	ASSDGYGYT
TRBV5-5	NA	TRBJ2-6	ASSLGPQGSGANVLT
TRBV6-6	once	TRBJ2-7	ASSESGTSYEQY
TRBV19	NA	TRBJ2-5	ASSIVRASGDETQY
TRBV28	NA	TRBJ1-4	ASSLRDRGEKLF